Below, 28 T cell receptor beta chains from the same sample are listed, as sequenced in a study of patients and donors after allogeneic stem cell transplantation. Each CDR3 protein is one row after TCRdb ran MiXCR on the RT-PCR reads. The sample shows about 150,000 distinct CDR3 sequences, over 30% of them seen only once. Sequencing input: blood, either unsorted or a sorted T cell fraction (not recorded which). The origin of the receptors is a human donor who was either an allogeneic HSCT recipient or a stem cell or donor lymphocyte infusion donor (not recorded which). It is not recorded whose cells these are; they may come from a transplant donor.

V gene TRBV7-8 combines with J gene TRBJ1-2; D call uncertain. The CDR3 loop spans 11 amino acids. The germline CDR1 and CDR2 sequences are SGHVS and FQNEAQ. The germline V and J ends were trimmed by 1 base and 6 bases, with 3 bases remaining between them. The chain's CDR3 is CASSLEDGYTF. Written as DNA, the CDR3 is TGTGCCAGCAGCTTAGAGGATGGCTACACCTTC.

The chain couples TRBV10-3 to TRBJ2-1; D is possibly TRBD1 (6 bases). The V and J ends lost 7 bases and 6 bases respectively, with 13 bases between them. Germline CDR1 ENHRY, CDR2 SYGVKD. The CDR3 has 13 amino acids. The DNA of the CDR3 is TGTGCCATCATGAAACAGGGCTCCAATGAGCAGTTCTTC. Its translation: CAIMKQGSNEQFF.

This chain joins TRBV6-2 or TRBV6-3 and TRBJ1-5; possible D gene TRBD1, 5 bases. CDR1 and CDR2 from the germline V gene are MNHEY and SVGEGT. The CDR3 runs 14 residues. Trimming removed 0 bases at V and 7 bases at J, with 10 bases between. CDR3 nucleotides: TGTGCCAGCAGTTACTCCCGGGGCCGACAGCCCCAGCATTTT. This translates into CASSYSRGRQPQHF.

This clonotype was seen a few times. The rearrangement links TRBV5-1 to TRBJ1-2; TRBD1 is a possible D gene (5 bases). The V and J ends lost 0 bases and 7 bases respectively, with 7 bases between them. There are 12 residues in the CDR3. CDR1 and CDR2 (germline): SGHRS, YFSETQ. CDR3 in DNA: TGCGCCAGCAGCTTGGAGGGGTTTGGCTACACCTTC. Translation: CASSLEGFGYTF.

The chain joins TRBV20-1 to TRBJ2-7; D remains ambiguous. Looked up from germline, CDR1 is DFQATT and CDR2 is SNEGSKA (reference sequence). V shed 5 bases and J shed 6 bases, with 17 bases lying between them. The CDR3 runs to 13 residues. The CDR3 DNA reads as TGCAGTGCTTATATTGCCCGAGGCGTCGAGCAGTACGTC. Amino acids: CSAYIARGVEQYV.

V usage is TRBV10-3 and J usage is TRBJ2-5, with 12 bases that match TRBD2. This CDR3 region has 16 residues. CDR1 ENHRY and CDR2 SYGVKD come from the germline V gene. The V segment lost 6 bases and the J segment 1 base; nucleotides outside the gene matches: 6. The CDR3: CAISPGLAGTQETQYF. Here the CDR3 DNA reads TGTGCCATCAGCCCCGGACTAGCGGGGACCCAAGAGACCCAGTACTTC.

This clonotype was counted only a few times. V is TRBV29-1 and J is TRBJ1-1; D possibly corresponds to TRBD1 (6 bases). This CDR3 has 12 amino acids. The V gene lost 6 bases and the J gene lost 4 bases, with 12 bases spanning the gap. Germline assignment: CDR1 SQVTM and CDR2 ANQGSEA. Here the CDR3 DNA reads TGCAGCGTGACAGGCTCGCGCACTGAAGCTTTCTTT. Translated, it gives CSVTGSRTEAFF.

This clonotype was observed a handful of times. The chain carries TRBV7-8 and TRBJ1-2; no firm D call. Germline values: CDR1 SGHVS, CDR2 FQNEAQ. This CDR3 is built from 14 residues. V dropped 0 bases and J dropped 8 bases, with 13 bases sitting between them. CDR3 DNA: TGTGCCAGCAGCTTAGCGTCCTCTCGGAGGGGCTACACCTTC. It translates to CASSLASSRRGYTF.

This clonotype was found a few times. The rearrangement joins TRBV3-1 to TRBJ1-5, with D unresolved. Germline V gives CDR1 LGHDT, CDR2 YNNKEL (reference sequence). The CDR3 length is 13 residues. V shed 1 base and J shed 6 bases, with 7 bases lying between them. Written as DNA, the CDR3 is TGTGCCAGCAGCCAAGGCTTAGGTCAGCCCCAGCATTTT. It is translated as CASSQGLGQPQHF.

The chain recombines TRBV3-1 with TRBJ1-6; maybe TRBD1 (6 bases). Trimming left V 4 bases short and J 8 bases short, with 15 bases between. Germline CDR1 and CDR2: LGHDT and YNNKEL (reference sequence). This CDR3 spans 15 amino acids. Here the CDR3 reads CASSRGGIGYSPLHF. Here the CDR3 DNA reads TGTGCCAGCAGCCGAGGGGGTATTGGATATTCACCCCTCCACTTT.

The sample holds many counts of this clonotype. V usage is TRBV5-1 and J usage is TRBJ1-5; 7 nucleotides line up with TRBD1. The CDR3 runs to 14 residues. V was clipped by 2 bases and J by 9 bases; unmatched bases: 8. Germline V gene data show CDR1 as SGHRS and CDR2 as YFSETQ. The CDR3 nucleotides read TGCGCCAGCAGCTTAATCCAGGGGGGGTGGCCCCAGCATTTT. Amino acid sequence: CASSLIQGGWPQHF.

This clonotype was seen only a few times. The chain has TRBV4-2 and TRBJ1-1, with 7 positions matching TRBD1. The germline CDR1 and CDR2 sequences are LGHNA and YNFKEQ. The CDR3 is made up of 13 amino acids. The V and J ends lost 0 bases and 6 bases, in that order; junction bases with no gene match: 1. CDR3 residues: CASSQEQGSEAFF. The CDR3, as DNA: TGTGCCAGCAGCCAAGAACAGGGGTCTGAAGCTTTCTTT.

V usage is TRBV28 and J usage is TRBJ1-6; 9 positions match TRBD1. V lost 5 bases to trimming and J lost 9 bases; unmatched junction nucleotides: 11. In germline, CDR1 is MDHEN, CDR2 SYDVKM. The CDR3 sequence is 16 residues long. The CDR3 DNA reads TGTGCCAGCAGTCTGCGAACAGGGGGCTTGGCTTCACCCCTCCACTTT. Amino acid sequence: CASSLRTGGLASPLHF.

J is TRBJ1-1 and V is TRBV7-9; D not resolved. V lost 2 bases to trimming and J lost 1 base, with 23 bases between them. Germline V gene data show CDR1 as SEHNR and CDR2 as FQNEAQ (reference sequence). This CDR3 spans 19 amino acids. The CDR3 region is CASSLSPGREAYRNTEAFF. DNA for the CDR3: TGTGCCAGCAGCTTATCCCCTGGGAGAGAAGCTTATAGGAACACTGAAGCTTTCTTT.

In this sample, this clonotype turned up a few times. V gene TRBV6-4 combines with J gene TRBJ2-7; possible D gene TRBD2, 5 bases. Trimming pared 0 bases from V and 0 bases from J, leaving 12 bases between. CDR3 length equals 16 residues. Germline V CDR1 and CDR2: MRHNA, SNTAGT. This CDR3 reads CASSDSPGWGSYEQYV. CDR3 coding DNA: TGTGCCAGCAGTGACTCCCCGGGATGGGGCTCCTACGAGCAGTACGTC.

V usage is TRBV12-3 or TRBV12-4 and J usage is TRBJ2-3; tentatively, D is TRBD1 (5 bases). The CDR3 loop spans 13 amino acids. Trimming shortened V by 10 bases and J by 4 bases, and 15 bases separated the two germline ends. In DNA form, the CDR3 reads TGTGCCACCCGCCCCCAGGGCCCAGATACGCAGTATTTT. It codes for CATRPQGPDTQYF.

V gene TRBV7-9 combines with J gene TRBJ2-3, with 7 bases lining up with TRBD2. This CDR3 has 16 amino acids. Trimming cost V 2 bases and J 3 bases; bases outside gene matches: 8. Germline assignment: CDR1 SEHNR and CDR2 FQNEAQ (reference sequence). CDR3 sequence: CASSLIMRGWTDTQYF. Written as DNA, the CDR3 is TGTGCCAGCAGCTTAATCATGCGGGGGTGGACAGATACGCAGTATTTT.

This clonotype came up once. The chain combines TRBV11-2 with TRBJ2-3; no firm D call. CDR1 SGHAT and CDR2 FQNNGV come from the germline V gene. The CDR3 is 13 amino acids. Deletions cut 5 bases from V and 6 bases from J, with 12 bases between. The CDR3 nucleotides read TGTGCCAGCAGCCCGGGTTTGACCGATACGCAGTATTTT. It yields the protein CASSPGLTDTQYF.

This clonotype showed up just once. The V call is TRBV20-1, the J call TRBJ2-4; D remains unclear. V was clipped by 2 bases and J by 8 bases, with 10 bases between them. Germline V gene sequence: CDR1 DFQATT, CDR2 SNEGSKA (reference sequence). The CDR3 length is 12 residues. The CDR3 DNA sequence: TGCAGTGCTAGATTCGATGGGGACATTCAGTACTTC. Translating it yields CSARFDGDIQYF.

This clonotype was picked up a small number of times. J is TRBJ1-2 and V is TRBV7-8; D not resolved. Germline values: CDR1 SGHVS, CDR2 FQNEAQ. The CDR3 is 15 residues long. Trimming pared 1 base from V and 1 base from J, leaving 10 bases between. The chain's CDR3 is CASSLEAGSNYGYTF. CDR3 DNA sequence: TGTGCCAGCAGCTTAGAGGCAGGCAGTAACTATGGCTACACCTTC.

The CDR3 bases are TGCAGCGTTGGAGGTCCCAGCACAGATACGCAGTATTTT. Its translation is CSVGGPSTDTQYF. The chain links TRBV29-1 to TRBJ2-3; no clear D. V shed 4 bases and J shed 0 bases, with 8 bases lying between them. The CDR3 consists of 13 residues. Germline lookup yields CDR1 SQVTM and CDR2 ANQGSEA.

This chain links TRBV2 with TRBJ2-7, with D unresolved. The CDR3 loop spans 11 amino acids. Germline CDR1 is SNHLY and CDR2 is FYNNEI. V was trimmed by 11 bases and J by 0 bases, leaving 8 bases between them. CDR3 in amino acids: CAARTSYEQYF. As DNA, the CDR3 is TGTGCCGCCAGGACCTCCTACGAGCAGTACTTC.

The chain joins TRBV7-9 to TRBJ2-1, with D perhaps being TRBD1 or TRBD2 (5 bases each). The V end lost 6 bases, the J end lost 6 bases, and 12 bases lay between the germline ends. Germline values: CDR1 SEHNR, CDR2 FQNEAQ (reference sequence). The CDR3 runs to 13 residues. Written as DNA, the CDR3 is TGTGCCAGCAGATACATGGGGGTCAATGAGCAGTTCTTC. This translates into CASRYMGVNEQFF.

This clonotype was observed a few times. The chain joins TRBV25-1 to TRBJ1-1, with 9 nucleotides matching TRBD1. With 4 bases clipped from V and 5 bases from J, the junction kept 11 bases outside the gene matches. This CDR3 has 16 amino acids. Germline CDR1 and CDR2: MGHDK and SYGVNS. The DNA of the CDR3 is TGTGCCAGCAGTGGAGCCGGGACAGGGTATCGGACTGAAGCTTTCTTT. Its protein product is CASSGAGTGYRTEAFF.

The chain combines TRBV12-3 or TRBV12-4 with TRBJ1-2; 7 bases map to TRBD1. The trim removed 5 bases at V and 5 bases at J, leaving 11 bases unmatched. The CDR3 totals 15 residues. The CDR3 DNA follows: TGTGCCAGCAGTCGACCCGGGACAGCACTATATGGCTACACCTTC. This translates into CASSRPGTALYGYTF.

The rearrangement joins TRBV12-3 or TRBV12-4 to TRBJ1-2; D not resolved. Trimming removed 2 bases at V and 4 bases at J, with 8 bases between. The CDR3 runs to 13 residues. CDR3 coding DNA: TGTGCCAGCAGTTTAACCTCACTCTATGGCTACACCTTC. This sequence encodes CASSLTSLYGYTF.

This clonotype appeared a few times. The chain recombines TRBV6-2 or TRBV6-3 with TRBJ1-2, with D unclear. The CDR3 runs to 14 residues. Between the trimmed V and J ends, which lost 1 base and 5 bases, there was a span of 11 bases. Germline CDR1 reads MNHEY; CDR2 reads SVGEGT. CDR3: CASSYWEDGYGYTF. Here the CDR3 DNA reads TGTGCCAGCAGTTACTGGGAGGATGGATATGGCTACACCTTC.

The genes are TRBV20-1 and TRBJ2-6; a possible D gene is TRBD1 (5 bases). The CDR3 runs to 14 residues. The V end lost 2 bases, the J end lost 3 bases, and 8 bases lay between the germline ends. CDR1 and CDR2 (germline): DFQATT, SNEGSKA (reference sequence). CDR3 nucleotides: TGCAGTGCTAGAAGGGGTTTTGGGGCCAACGTCCTGACTTTC. Protein product: CSARRGFGANVLTF.